The 31 T cell receptor beta chains listed next were all sequenced from one sample in a study of blood T cell repertoires in COVID-19. Assay used: immunoSEQ multiplex PCR; TCRdb lists only in-frame clones, some missing. The sample holds roughly 300,000 clones, just over 85% seen once. The sequencing input was PBMCs or T cells enriched from blood (not recorded which). The receptors derive from a man in his thirties or forties who had recovered from COVID-19.

This sequence joins TRBV9 and TRBJ2-7, with D perhaps matching TRBD2 (5 bases). The CDR3 length is 13 residues. Germline CDR1 reads SGDLS; CDR2 reads YYNGEE. V dropped 0 bases and J dropped 7 bases, with 11 bases sitting between them. The CDR3 spells CASSVVVGGEQYF. The CDR3 DNA sequence: TGTGCCAGCAGCGTAGTGGTAGGCGGGGAGCAGTACTTC.

This chain uses TRBV24-1 with TRBJ1-1; TRBD1 is a possible D gene (6 bases). V lost 9 bases to trimming and J lost 6 bases, with 19 bases between them. The CDR3 is 14 amino acids. The germline V gene has CDR1 KGHDR and CDR2 SFDVKD. The CDR3 protein is CATRSAAGEAEAFF. The CDR3, as DNA: TGTGCCACCCGGTCCGCGGCAGGGGAAGCTGAAGCTTTCTTT.

This chain connects TRBV5-1 to TRBJ1-1, with 11 bases fitting TRBD1. This CDR3 region has 16 residues. The V segment lost 4 bases and the J segment 1 base; nucleotides outside the gene matches: 6. The germline CDR1 and CDR2 sequences are SGHRS and YFSETQ. The chain's CDR3 is CASSDRDRGENTEAFF. DNA of the CDR3: TGCGCCAGCAGCGACCGGGACAGGGGGGAGAACACTGAAGCTTTCTTT.

J is TRBJ2-1 and V is TRBV7-9; TRBD1 matches 7 bases. CDR1 is SEHNR, CDR2 FQNEAQ, per germline (reference sequence). Germline trimming cut 5 bases from V and 4 bases from J; bases unmatched to any gene: 8. This CDR3 contains 15 residues. DNA for the CDR3: TGTGCCAGCAGCATAGGTAAGGGACAGTACAATGAGCAGTTCTTC. This codes for CASSIGKGQYNEQFF.

V usage is TRBV2 and J usage is TRBJ2-7; D is perhaps TRBD2 (7 bases). CDR1 and CDR2 from the germline V gene are SNHLY and FYNNEI. Trimming stripped 7 bases from V and 2 bases from J, with 15 bases between. CDR3 length: 14 amino acids. The CDR3 region is CASMTRGAPYEQYF. The CDR3 nucleotides are TGTGCCAGCATGACACGGGGGGCCCCCTACGAGCAGTACTTC.

The J gene is TRBJ2-2, the V gene TRBV11-2; D perhaps matches TRBD1 (6 bases). Trimming cost V 5 bases and J 3 bases, with 10 bases left between them. Germline lookup yields CDR1 SGHAT and CDR2 FQNNGV. This CDR3 is built from 14 residues. The CDR3 bases are TGTGCCAGCAGCCCCCAGGGGCACACCGGGGAGCTGTTTTTT. This gives the protein CASSPQGHTGELFF. Filled out from reference TRBV11-2 and TRBJ2-2, the complete variable domain reads EAGVAQSPRYKIIEKRQSVAFWCNPISGHATLYWYQQILGQGPKLLIQFQNNGVVDDSQLPKDRFSAERLKGVDSTLKIQPAKLEDSAVYLCASSPQGHTGELFFGEGSRLTVL.

Only a few counts were recorded for this clone. This chain links TRBV10-1 with TRBJ1-5; D is perhaps TRBD1 (6 bases). This CDR3 region has 12 residues. Trimming pared 4 bases from V and 6 bases from J, leaving 7 bases between. CDR1 is WNHNN and CDR2 is SYGVQD in the germline V gene (reference sequence). The CDR3 loop is CASSATGQPQHF. CDR3 in DNA: TGCGCCAGCAGTGCGACAGGTCAGCCCCAGCATTTT.

This clone was seen once. This sequence joins TRBV7-8 and TRBJ1-5; tentatively, D is TRBD1 (6 bases). Germline CDR1 and CDR2: SGHVS and FQNEAQ. The CDR3 sequence is 16 residues long. V dropped 1 base and J dropped 1 base, with 11 bases sitting between them. The CDR3 DNA follows: TGTGCCAGCAGCTTAGTGGCCGACAGGAGCAATCAGCCCCAGCATTTT. It codes for CASSLVADRSNQPQHF.

The chain is built from TRBV6-2 or TRBV6-3 and TRBJ2-7; a weak D match, TRBD2 (5 bases). Germline values: CDR1 MNHEY, CDR2 SVGEGT. The CDR3 is made up of 17 amino acids. V gave up 5 bases and J gave up 4 bases, with 24 bases separating them. Here the CDR3 reads CASSTEHGGQRVYEQYF. The CDR3 nucleotides read TGTGCCAGCAGTACGGAACACGGAGGCCAGAGAGTTTACGAGCAGTACTTC.

The chain joins TRBV18 to TRBJ2-3; D may be TRBD2 (6 bases). There are 14 residues in the CDR3. Germline V gene sequence: CDR1 KGHSH, CDR2 LQKENI. The V end lost 3 bases, the J end lost 4 bases, and 11 bases lay between the germline ends. The CDR3 region is CASSPSGVPDTQYF. CDR3 coding DNA: TGTGCCAGCTCACCCTCGGGGGTCCCAGATACGCAGTATTTT.

The chain combines TRBV6-5 with TRBJ2-7; D ambiguous. The germline V and J ends were trimmed by 6 bases and 5 bases, with 11 bases remaining between them. Germline values: CDR1 MNHEY, CDR2 SVGAGI. This CDR3 has 12 residues. CDR3 DNA: TGTGCCAGCAGCCCCCCGGGTCACGAGCAGTACTTC. Translated: CASSPPGHEQYF.

This sequence joins TRBV28 and TRBJ1-2, with 8 bases that match TRBD1. Germline trimming cut 6 bases from V and 7 bases from J; bases unmatched to any gene: 1. Germline V lookup: CDR1 MDHEN, CDR2 SYDVKM. The CDR3 has 11 amino acids. The CDR3 sequence is CASSGQGGYTF. For the CDR3, the DNA is TGTGCCAGCAGCGGACAGGGTGGCTACACCTTC.

The chain joins TRBV18 to TRBJ1-2; TRBD1 aligns across 7 bases. The length of the CDR3 is 13 residues. Germline trimming cut 6 bases from V and 8 bases from J; bases unmatched to any gene: 9. CDR1 and CDR2 from the germline V gene are KGHSH and LQKENI. CDR3 loop: CASSRTGLGGYTF. CDR3 nucleotides: TGTGCCAGCTCTCGGACAGGTCTAGGCGGCTACACCTTC.

The chain has TRBV7-9 and TRBJ1-2, with 7 nucleotides matching TRBD1. The J segment lost 2 bases and the V segment lost 6 bases, leaving 9 bases of the junction unmatched. Germline values: CDR1 SEHNR, CDR2 FQNEAQ (reference sequence). The CDR3 has 15 residues. The CDR3 loop reads CASRGTVSGNYGYTF. In nucleotides, the CDR3 is TGTGCCAGCAGAGGGACAGTTTCCGGGAACTATGGCTACACCTTC.

The rearrangement uses TRBV12-3 or TRBV12-4 and TRBJ1-5, with D possibly being TRBD1 (6 bases). V was trimmed by 5 bases and J by 4 bases, leaving 9 bases between them. The CDR3 runs 13 residues. For the CDR3, the DNA is TGTGCCAGCAGTGGACAGCTTAATCAGCCCCAGCATTTT. The encoded protein is CASSGQLNQPQHF.

The chain employs TRBV5-1 and TRBJ2-5; perhaps TRBD2 as D (5 bases). CDR1 is SGHRS, CDR2 YFSETQ, per germline. The CDR3 length is 15 residues. V was trimmed by 4 bases and J by 5 bases, leaving 18 bases between them. CDR3: CASSLDSLGGETQYF. CDR3 nucleotides: TGCGCCAGCAGCCTGGACTCGTTAGGCGGGGAGACCCAGTACTTC.

The V gene is TRBV6-1, the J gene TRBJ1-1; maybe TRBD1 (6 bases). The CDR3 covers 14 residues. Trimming shortened V by 3 bases and J by 4 bases, and 12 bases separated the two germline ends. The germline V gene has CDR1 MNHNS and CDR2 SASEGT. The CDR3 sequence: CASSEPGDGTEAFF. CDR3 DNA sequence: TGTGCCAGCAGTGAGCCAGGGGACGGCACTGAAGCTTTCTTT.

This clone was observed a few times. Sequence at one end of the junction differs from germline and may be a read error. This chain links TRBV7-9 with TRBJ2-5; D gene unclear. CDR1 and CDR2 from the germline V gene are SEHNR and FQNEAQ (reference sequence). The CDR3 totals 11 residues. CDR3 residues: CASSFLEIQYF. DNA of the CDR3: TGTGCCAGCAGCTTCCTAGAGATCCAGTACTTC.

This clone was counted between two and nine times. J is TRBJ1-6 and V is TRBV28, with D uncertain. V shed 9 bases and J shed 7 bases, with 28 bases lying between them. From germline, CDR1 is MDHEN and CDR2 SYDVKM. The CDR3 has 18 residues. The CDR3 spells CASLGVSEREMRNSPLHF. The CDR3, as DNA: TGTGCCAGTCTCGGCGTTTCGGAGAGGGAGATGCGGAATTCACCCCTCCACTTT. Looking up the rest from reference TRBV28 and TRBJ1-6 gives the full variable domain: DVKVTQSSRYLVKRTGEKVFLECVQDMDHENMFWYRQDPGLGLRLIYFSYDVKMKEKGDIPEGYSVSREKKERFSLILESASTNQTSMYLCASLGVSEREMRNSPLHFGNGTRLTVT.

The gene calls are TRBV29-1 and TRBJ1-1; 9 bases fit TRBD1. CDR1 and CDR2 (germline): SQVTM, ANQGSEA. CDR3 size: 14 residues. The junction had 8 bases not matched to a gene; V was cut back by 5 bases and J by 4 bases. The CDR3 loop is CSVTGTGYATEAFF. DNA of the CDR3: TGCAGCGTTACCGGGACAGGGTACGCCACTGAAGCTTTCTTT.

V is TRBV11-2 and J is TRBJ1-1; 7 positions match TRBD1. The V gene end was trimmed by 4 bases and the J gene end by 2 bases; junction bases not matched to a gene: 13. Germline CDR1 is SGHAT and CDR2 is FQNNGV. CDR3 size: 17 residues. CDR3 coding DNA: TGTGCCAGCAGCTCGGTCCCTCTGACAGGGACAAACACTGAAGCTTTCTTT. Translation: CASSSVPLTGTNTEAFF.

The chain joins TRBV5-4 to TRBJ2-3; no definite D call. Germline CDR1 and CDR2: SGHNT and YYREEE (reference sequence). The CDR3 is 12 residues long. Trimming cost V 4 bases and J 2 bases, with 5 bases left between them. CDR3 in DNA: TGTGCCAGCAGCGGAGACACAGATACGCAGTATTTT. Its protein product is CASSGDTDTQYF.

The chain combines TRBV5-8 with TRBJ1-5; maybe TRBD1 (6 bases). Deletions cut 2 bases from V and 2 bases from J, with 8 bases between. From germline, CDR1 is SGHTS and CDR2 YDEGEE. The CDR3 is made up of 14 amino acids. The CDR3 is CASSFRGRNQPQHF. CDR3 nucleotides: TGTGCCAGCAGCTTCAGGGGTCGCAATCAGCCCCAGCATTTT. Variable domain in full (rest from reference TRBV5-8 and TRBJ1-5): EAGVTQSPTHLIKTRGQQATLRCSPISGHTSVYWYQQALGLGLQFLLWYDEGEERNRGNFPPRFSGRQFPNYSSELNVNALELEDSALYLCASSFRGRNQPQHFGDGTRLSIL.

A remark on this clone: A junction boundary mismatches the germline segment, possibly from a read error. The genes are TRBV7-7 and TRBJ2-5, with 7 bases identical to TRBD1. Germline-derived CDR1 and CDR2 are SSHAT and FNYEAQ (reference sequence). The CDR3 length is 15 residues. The CDR3 sequence: CASSREPTGTETQYF. In nucleotides, the CDR3 is TGTGCTAGCAGCCGCGAACCGACAGGGACGGAGACCCAGTACTTC.

The genes are TRBV28 and TRBJ2-7; 9 bases match TRBD2. Trimming at V came to 2 bases and at J to 7 bases, leaving 9 bases not matched to a gene. This CDR3 spans 15 amino acids. From germline, CDR1 is MDHEN and CDR2 SYDVKM. The CDR3 DNA reads as TGTGCCAGCAGTTTAGCGACTAGCGGCCCTCGAGAGCAGTACTTC. Its protein product is CASSLATSGPREQYF.

The chain carries TRBV10-3 and TRBJ1-1; D may be TRBD1 (5 bases). V was pared by 3 bases and J by 0 bases, with 5 bases between. This CDR3 comprises 13 residues. Germline V gene lookup returns CDR1 ENHRY and CDR2 SYGVKD. The CDR3: CAISDRVNTEAFF. The CDR3 bases are TGTGCCATCAGTGACAGGGTGAACACTGAAGCTTTCTTT.

The chain couples TRBV10-1 to TRBJ2-5, with 9 bases that match TRBD1. The germline gives CDR1 WNHNN, CDR2 SYGVQD (reference sequence). Unmatched junction bases numbered 9, after V lost 8 bases and J lost 5 bases. The CDR3 loop spans 14 amino acids. CDR3 sequence (DNA): TGCGCCAGCTCCGGGACAGGGTCCGGGGAGACCCAGTACTTC. It encodes CASSGTGSGETQYF.

The chain is built from TRBV10-3 and TRBJ2-5, with 9 bases identical to TRBD1. V was pared by 2 bases and J by 5 bases, with 6 bases of the junction left unmatched. The CDR3 extends over 15 amino acids. Germline V gives CDR1 ENHRY, CDR2 SYGVKD. The CDR3 protein is CAISEPTGGGETQYF. CDR3 DNA: TGTGCCATCAGTGAGCCCACAGGGGGCGGGGAGACCCAGTACTTC.

A single count supports this clone. The gene calls are TRBV15 and TRBJ1-2; D remains ambiguous. Trimming took off 1 base at V and 7 bases at J, with 13 bases between the two ends. The V gene's germline CDR1 is LNHNV and CDR2 YYDKDF (reference sequence). The CDR3 is 14 amino acids. The DNA for the CDR3 is TGTGCCACCAGCAGAGCCGGCGGTACGGGTGGCTACACCTTC. Translation gives CATSRAGGTGGYTF.

The chain recombines TRBV27 with TRBJ2-5; 13 bases align to TRBD2. This CDR3 comprises 14 residues. Trimming at V came to 6 bases and at J to 5 bases, leaving 3 bases not matched to a gene. CDR1 is MNHEY, CDR2 SMNVEV, per germline (reference sequence). CDR3 amino acids: CASRPGLAGETQYF. DNA of the CDR3: TGTGCCAGCAGGCCGGGACTAGCGGGGGAGACCCAGTACTTC.

The chain is built from TRBV18 and TRBJ2-2; possible D gene TRBD1, 5 bases. The V end lost 3 bases, the J end lost 1 base, and 12 bases lay between the germline ends. Germline V gene lookup returns CDR1 KGHSH and CDR2 LQKENI. CDR3 length equals 16 residues. CDR3 loop: CASSPPGRVNTGELFF. CDR3 DNA: TGTGCCAGCTCACCCCCCGGCAGGGTGAACACCGGGGAGCTGTTTTTT. The full variable domain, its missing parts supplied by reference TRBV18 and TRBJ2-2, is NAGVMQNPRHLVRRRGQEARLRCSPMKGHSHVYWYRQLPEEGLKFMVYLQKENIIDESGMPKERFSAEFPKEGPSILRIQQVVRGDSAAYFCASSPPGRVNTGELFFGEGSRLTVL.